The 25 T cell receptor beta chains given below trace back to one sample, sequenced in a study of cytomegalovirus exposure and HLA in healthy donors (dated by TCRdb to between 2016 and 2019). Libraries came from the immunoSEQ multiplex PCR assay. Not all clones reach the TCRdb copy of this immuneACCESS table, which keeps in-frame sequences only. Checked studies attribute under half of the gap to unresolved V genes and leave the rest unexplained. The sample profile shows approximately 190,000 clones; 84% of them were found once. The ten largest clones represent roughly 7% of the sample. Sequenced sample: PBMCs. These receptors were obtained from a man younger than 35 in good health and CMV-seropositive.

V and J are TRBV5-6 and TRBJ2-3; 8 bases are a match to TRBD2. The V gene's germline CDR1 is SGHDT and CDR2 YYEEEE. The J segment lost 0 bases and the V segment lost 4 bases, leaving 10 bases of the junction unmatched. The CDR3 contains 17 residues. CDR3 nucleotide sequence: TGTGCCAGCAGCATTCCGGGACTAGGCCCTAGCACAGATACGCAGTATTTT. Encoded protein: CASSIPGLGPSTDTQYF. Drawing the rest from reference TRBV5-6 and TRBJ2-3, the complete variable domain is DAGVTQSPTHLIKTRGQQVTLRCSPKSGHDTVSWYQQALGQGPQFIFQYYEEEERQRGNFPDRFSGHQFPNYSSELNVNALLLGDSALYLCASSIPGLGPSTDTQYFGPGTRLTVL.

This chain joins TRBV5-4 and TRBJ2-3; tentatively, D is TRBD2 (6 bases). The germline V gene encodes CDR1 SGHNT and CDR2 YYREEE (reference sequence). CDR3 length: 14 residues. V was clipped by 4 bases and J by 3 bases, with 12 bases between them. CDR3: CASSRGAGTDTQYF. CDR3 nucleotides: TGTGCCAGCAGCCGCGGGGCAGGGACAGATACGCAGTATTTT.

V and J are TRBV27 and TRBJ2-7; a possible D gene is TRBD2 (7 bases). The CDR3 sequence is 13 residues long. Germline loops: CDR1 MNHEY, CDR2 SMNVEV (reference sequence). With 6 bases removed from V and 2 bases from J, the gap between germline ends came to 11 bases. The CDR3 spells CASRGGGPYEQYF. The CDR3 DNA follows: TGTGCCAGCAGGGGAGGGGGGCCCTACGAGCAGTACTTC.

The chain employs TRBV4-3 and TRBJ2-1, with D maybe TRBD1 (5 bases). Germline V gene data show CDR1 as LGHNA and CDR2 as YSLEER. Trimming cost V 0 bases and J 2 bases, with 11 bases left between them. The CDR3 sequence is 16 residues long. CDR3 amino acids: CASSQDGGAAYNEQFF. CDR3 sequence (DNA): TGCGCCAGCAGCCAAGACGGTGGGGCAGCCTACAATGAGCAGTTCTTC.

The chain combines TRBV20-1 with TRBJ1-1, with D possibly matching TRBD1 (6 bases). Looked up from germline, CDR1 is DFQATT and CDR2 is SNEGSKA (reference sequence). The CDR3 is 11 residues long. This CDR3 is CSGGGRTEAFF. The CDR3 coding sequence is TGCAGCGGGGGGGGGCGCACTGAAGCTTTCTTT.

The rearrangement links TRBV28 to TRBJ2-7, with TRBD1 matching over 7 bases. The CDR3 spans 15 residues. Germline V CDR1 and CDR2: MDHEN, SYDVKM. The V and J ends lost 7 bases and 3 bases, in that order; junction bases with no gene match: 12. CDR3: CASTTPQDRSYEQYF. For the CDR3, the DNA is TGTGCCAGCACCACCCCCCAGGACAGGAGCTACGAGCAGTACTTC.

This sequence joins TRBV4-1 and TRBJ2-2; perhaps TRBD1 as D (6 bases). CDR3 size: 14 residues. Trimming took 3 bases from V and 5 from J, leaving 10 bases between them. Germline CDR1 MGHRA, CDR2 YSYEKL. The CDR3 spells CASSHGQQTGELFF. The DNA for the CDR3 is TGCGCCAGCAGCCATGGACAGCAAACCGGGGAGCTGTTTTTT.

The chain links TRBV7-3 to TRBJ2-7; TRBD2 matches 11 bases. V was pared by 2 bases and J by 6 bases, with 3 bases of the junction left unmatched. CDR1 and CDR2 (germline): SGHTA, FQGTGA. This CDR3 region has 14 residues. CDR3: CASSLGLAGGEQYF. The CDR3 region has the DNA TGTGCCAGCAGCTTAGGGCTAGCGGGAGGCGAGCAGTACTTC.

This chain joins TRBV6-5 and TRBJ1-2; weak D call: TRBD1 (5 bases). This CDR3 is 16 amino acids long. Trimming left V 0 bases short and J 8 bases short, with 19 bases between. Germline CDR1 reads MNHEY; CDR2 reads SVGAGI. The DNA for the CDR3 is TGTGCCAGCAGTTACTCGATAGCACAGGCGGTGGGGGGCTACACCTTC. Residues: CASSYSIAQAVGGYTF.

The chain combines TRBV7-9 with TRBJ2-5, with TRBD1 matching 7 bases. V dropped 4 bases and J dropped 4; count of bases not matched to a gene: 6. The CDR3 extends over 14 amino acids. CDR1 is SEHNR, CDR2 FQNEAQ, per germline (reference sequence). In nucleotides, the CDR3 is TGTGCCAGCAGCTCGACAGGGAGCGGAGAGACCCAGTACTTC. Encoded protein: CASSSTGSGETQYF.

There are a few counts of this clone. The gene calls are TRBV30 and TRBJ2-7; perhaps TRBD2 as D (5 bases). Trimming cost V 3 bases and J 0 bases, with 12 bases left between them. This CDR3 region has 14 residues. CDR1 is GTSNPN, CDR2 SVGIG, per germline (reference sequence). The CDR3 protein is CAWRARASSYEQYF. CDR3 nucleotides: TGTGCCTGGAGGGCGAGGGCGAGCTCCTACGAGCAGTACTTC.

The rearrangement uses TRBV5-5 and TRBJ2-7, with 9 bases identical to TRBD1. Looked up from germline, CDR1 is SGHKS and CDR2 is YYEKEE (reference sequence). V shed 3 bases and J 4 bases; nucleotides not matched to a gene: 8. The CDR3 runs 15 residues. CDR3 bases: TGTGCCAGCAGCTCTACAGGGGGCTCAGGGTACGAGCAGTACTTC. Protein product: CASSSTGGSGYEQYF. The full variable domain, in which reference TRBV5-5 and TRBJ2-7 provide the parts outside the CDR3, is DAGVTQSPTHLIKTRGQQVTLRCSPISGHKSVSWYQQVLGQGPQFIFQYYEKEERGRGNFPDRFSARQFPNYSSELNVNALLLGDSALYLCASSSTGGSGYEQYFGPGTRLTVT.

V gene TRBV9 combines with J gene TRBJ2-4, with 7 bases fitting TRBD1. This CDR3 has 15 amino acids. Per the germline V gene, CDR1 is SGDLS and CDR2 is YYNGEE. With V trimmed by 0 bases and J by 4 bases, 4 bases remained unmatched. CDR3 bases: TGTGCCAGCAGCGTAGAATTACAGGGGAAAAACATTCAGTACTTC. It is translated as CASSVELQGKNIQYF.

This clone was detected only once. V is TRBV9 and J is TRBJ2-1, with 7 bases lining up with TRBD2. V shed 1 base and J 7 bases; nucleotides not matched to a gene: 8. The CDR3 consists of 15 residues. The germline CDR1 and CDR2 sequences are SGDLS and YYNGEE. The CDR3 coding sequence is TGTGCCAGCAGCGTATTAGTGGGAGGGCCAAATGAGCAGTTCTTC. It yields the protein CASSVLVGGPNEQFF.

The chain uses TRBV15 and TRBJ2-3; D perhaps matches TRBD1 (6 bases). The CDR3 has 16 residues. Trimming took 1 base from V and 4 from J, leaving 15 bases between them. Germline CDR1 reads LNHNV; CDR2 reads YYDKDF (reference sequence). The CDR3 nucleotides are TGTGCCACCAGCAGAGGGGGGCAGGAGCCTCCAGATACGCAGTATTTT. It specifies CATSRGGQEPPDTQYF.

The genes are TRBV15 and TRBJ1-1; 8 positions agree with TRBD1. There are 14 residues in the CDR3. After removal of 3 bases from V and 8 bases from J, the junction contained 8 bases not matched to a gene. Germline V gene data show CDR1 as LNHNV and CDR2 as YYDKDF (reference sequence). The CDR3 region has the DNA TGTGCCACCAGCAGGCTTCCGGGACAGGCCGAAGCTTTCTTT. This gives the protein CATSRLPGQAEAFF.

This chain uses TRBV19 with TRBJ1-1, with 8 bases fitting TRBD1. This CDR3 contains 14 residues. Germline V lookup: CDR1 LNHDA, CDR2 SQIVND (reference sequence). J lost 4 bases, V lost 4 bases, and 5 bases had no gene match. The CDR3 reads CASSTLQGGTEAFF. The CDR3 DNA is TGTGCCAGTAGTACCCTACAGGGGGGCACTGAAGCTTTCTTT.

This chain connects TRBV5-1 to TRBJ1-2; D is undetermined. The CDR3 runs 15 residues. Trimming shortened V by 1 base and J by 0 bases, and 10 bases separated the two germline ends. From germline, CDR1 is SGHRS and CDR2 YFSETQ. DNA for the CDR3: TGCGCCAGCAGCTTGCAACAGCACTCTAACTATGGCTACACCTTC. Its translation: CASSLQQHSNYGYTF.

This clone came up a few times. This sequence joins TRBV18 and TRBJ1-1; a possible D gene is TRBD1 (6 bases). V was pared by 4 bases and J by 9 bases, with 15 bases between. CDR1 and CDR2 (germline): KGHSH, LQKENI. CDR3 length: 13 residues. CDR3 loop: CASSRRQDDKAFF. The CDR3 region has the DNA TGTGCCAGCTCACGGAGACAGGATGACAAAGCTTTCTTT.

This chain links TRBV7-6 with TRBJ2-7; 11 positions agree with TRBD2. The CDR3 loop spans 17 amino acids. Germline-derived CDR1 and CDR2 are SGHVS and FNYEAQ. J gave up 4 bases and V 3 bases, and 11 bases lay outside the gene matches. The CDR3 coding sequence is TGTGCCAGCAGCTTTAATACTAGCGGGAGTAGTTCGTACGAGCAGTACTTC. Amino acid sequence: CASSFNTSGSSSYEQYF.

The chain couples TRBV5-1 to TRBJ2-1; the D gene is possibly TRBD1 (6 bases). The V end lost 4 bases, the J end lost 9 bases, and 14 bases lay between the germline ends. The V gene's germline CDR1 is SGHRS and CDR2 YFSETQ. CDR3 length: 13 residues. In DNA form, the CDR3 reads TGCGCCAGCAGCCTAAAACAGGGCGGTGAGCAGTTCTTC. It specifies CASSLKQGGEQFF.

The chain joins TRBV29-1 to TRBJ2-1, with 10 bases identical to TRBD2. The ends lost 1 base at V and 0 bases at J; junction bases unmatched: 3. The germline V gene has CDR1 SQVTM and CDR2 ANQGSEA. The CDR3 is 16 residues long. The CDR3 loop reads CSVEGTSGPSYNEQFF. CDR3 in DNA: TGCAGCGTTGAAGGGACTAGCGGCCCCTCCTACAATGAGCAGTTCTTC.

The chain uses TRBV7-6 and TRBJ2-1, with TRBD2 matching 9 bases. CDR3 length: 14 amino acids. V was pared by 3 bases and J by 7 bases, with 4 bases of the junction left unmatched. Germline lookup yields CDR1 SGHVS and CDR2 FNYEAQ. This chain's CDR3 is CASSFRTSDNEQFF. CDR3 nucleotides: TGTGCCAGCAGCTTTAGGACTAGCGATAATGAGCAGTTCTTC.

The chain recombines TRBV7-2 with TRBJ2-3; 7 bases are shared with TRBD2. There are 14 residues in the CDR3. With V trimmed by 8 bases and J by 5 bases, 10 bases remained unmatched. The germline V gene encodes CDR1 SGHTA and CDR2 FQGNSA. The CDR3 protein is CASARLAAGDTQYF. CDR3 DNA: TGTGCCAGCGCCCGTCTAGCGGCCGGAGATACGCAGTATTTT.

The chain combines TRBV7-2 with TRBJ1-1; D is unresolved. Per the germline V gene, CDR1 is SGHTA and CDR2 is FQGNSA. Deletions cut 2 bases from V and 4 bases from J, with 5 bases between. CDR3 length: 12 amino acids. CDR3 sequence: CASSLKLTEAFF. The CDR3 region has the DNA TGTGCCAGCAGCTTAAAGCTCACTGAAGCTTTCTTT.